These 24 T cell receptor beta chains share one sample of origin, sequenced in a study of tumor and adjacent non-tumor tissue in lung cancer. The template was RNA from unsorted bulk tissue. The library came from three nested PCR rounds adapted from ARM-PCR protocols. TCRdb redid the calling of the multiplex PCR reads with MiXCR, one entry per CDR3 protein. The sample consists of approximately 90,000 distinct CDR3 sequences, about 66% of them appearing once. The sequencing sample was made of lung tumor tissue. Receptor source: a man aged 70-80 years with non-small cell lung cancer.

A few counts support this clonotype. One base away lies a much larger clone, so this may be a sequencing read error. The CDR3 region has the DNA TGTGCCAGCAGCCATCCAGTCTCGGGGGGGCGGCACACCAGGGAGCTGTTTTTT. Translated, it gives CASSHPVSGGRHTRELFF. The chain carries TRBV4-2 and TRBJ2-2, with 8 bases matching TRBD2. This CDR3 spans 18 amino acids. CDR1 is LGHNA, CDR2 YNFKEQ, per germline.

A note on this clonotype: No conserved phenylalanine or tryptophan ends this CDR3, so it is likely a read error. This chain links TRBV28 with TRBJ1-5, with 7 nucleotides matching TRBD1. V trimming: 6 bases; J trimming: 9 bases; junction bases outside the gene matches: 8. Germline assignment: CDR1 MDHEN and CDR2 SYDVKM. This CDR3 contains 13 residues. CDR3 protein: CASSPGQAWPQHS. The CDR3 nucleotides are TGTGCCAGCAGCCCCGGACAGGCTTGGCCCCAGCATTCT.

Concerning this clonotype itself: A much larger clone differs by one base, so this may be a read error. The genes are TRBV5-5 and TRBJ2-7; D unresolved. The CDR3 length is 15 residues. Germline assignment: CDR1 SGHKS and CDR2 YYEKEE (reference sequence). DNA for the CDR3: TGTGCCAGCAGACCCGACCCGCTAATCCCCTACGAGCAGTGCTTC. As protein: CASRPDPLIPYEQCF.

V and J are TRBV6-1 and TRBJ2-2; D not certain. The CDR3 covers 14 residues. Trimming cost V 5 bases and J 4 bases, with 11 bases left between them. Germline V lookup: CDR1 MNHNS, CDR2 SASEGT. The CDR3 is CASSLLGSTGELFF. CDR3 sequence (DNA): TGTGCCAGCAGTCTTCTGGGGTCCACCGGGGAGCTGTTTTTT.

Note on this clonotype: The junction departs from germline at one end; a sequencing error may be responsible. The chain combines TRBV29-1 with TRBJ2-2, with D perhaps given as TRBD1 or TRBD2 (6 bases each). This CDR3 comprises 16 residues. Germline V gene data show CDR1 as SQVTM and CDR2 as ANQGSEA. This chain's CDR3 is CSVELEEGQGTGELLF. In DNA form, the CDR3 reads TGCAGCGTTGAATTAGAGGAGGGGCAGGGGACCGGGGAGCTATTGTTT.

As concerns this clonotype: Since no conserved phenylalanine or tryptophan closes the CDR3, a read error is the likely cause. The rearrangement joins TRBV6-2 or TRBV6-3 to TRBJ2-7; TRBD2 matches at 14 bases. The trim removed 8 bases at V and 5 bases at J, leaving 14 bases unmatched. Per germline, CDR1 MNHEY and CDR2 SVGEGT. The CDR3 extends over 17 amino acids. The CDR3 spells CASGLRTSGGPRDEQYI. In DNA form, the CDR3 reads TGTGCCAGCGGCCTCCGGACTAGCGGGGGGCCTAGAGACGAGCAGTACATC.

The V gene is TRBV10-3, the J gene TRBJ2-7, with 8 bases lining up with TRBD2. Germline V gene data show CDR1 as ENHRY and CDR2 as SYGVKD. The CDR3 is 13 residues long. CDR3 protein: CTVSAAGENEQYF. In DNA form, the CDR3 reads TGTACCGTCAGTGCAGCGGGGGAAAACGAGCAGTACTTC.

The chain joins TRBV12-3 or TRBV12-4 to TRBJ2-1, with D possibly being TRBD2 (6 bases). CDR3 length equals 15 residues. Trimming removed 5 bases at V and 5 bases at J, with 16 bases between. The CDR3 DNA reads TGTGCCAGCAGTATTAGCGGTGTGGGAAACAATGAGCAGTTCTTC. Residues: CASSISGVGNNEQFF.

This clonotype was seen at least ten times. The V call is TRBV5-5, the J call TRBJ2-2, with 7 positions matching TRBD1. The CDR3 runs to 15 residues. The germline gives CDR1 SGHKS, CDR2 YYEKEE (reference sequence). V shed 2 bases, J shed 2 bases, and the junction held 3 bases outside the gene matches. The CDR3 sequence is CASSLTGANTGELFF. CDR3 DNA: TGTGCCAGCAGCTTAACAGGGGCCAACACCGGGGAGCTGTTTTTT.

CDR3 amino acids: CASSQLVGVGYTF. DNA of the CDR3: TGTGCCAGCAGCCAACTAGTGGGAGTCGGCTACACCTTC. The chain has TRBV16 and TRBJ1-2, with no clear D. Germline V gives CDR1 KGHSY, CDR2 FQNENV. Trimming took 2 bases from V and 8 from J, leaving 12 bases between them. The CDR3 covers 13 residues.

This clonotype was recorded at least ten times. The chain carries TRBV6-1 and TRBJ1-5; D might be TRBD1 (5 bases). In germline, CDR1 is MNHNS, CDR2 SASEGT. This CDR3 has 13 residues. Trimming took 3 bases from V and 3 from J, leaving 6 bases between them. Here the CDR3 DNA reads TGTGCCAGCAGTGACAGGGACAATCAGCCCCAGCATTTT. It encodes CASSDRDNQPQHF.

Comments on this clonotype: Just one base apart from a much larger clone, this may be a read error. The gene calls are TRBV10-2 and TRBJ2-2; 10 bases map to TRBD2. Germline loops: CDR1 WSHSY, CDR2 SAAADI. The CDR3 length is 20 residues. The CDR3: CATQIRSWLAGVANTWELFF. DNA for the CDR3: TGCGCCACCCAAATCAGGAGCTGGCTAGCGGGAGTGGCGAACACCTGGGAGCTGTTTTTT.

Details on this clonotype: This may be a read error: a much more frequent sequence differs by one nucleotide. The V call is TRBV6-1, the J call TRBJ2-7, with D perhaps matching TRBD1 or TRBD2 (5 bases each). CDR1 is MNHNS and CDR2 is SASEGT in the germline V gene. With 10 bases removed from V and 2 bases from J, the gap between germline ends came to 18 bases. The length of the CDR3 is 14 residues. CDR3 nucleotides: TGTGCCAACACGGTATCCCTGGGACCCTACGAGCAGTACTTC. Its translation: CANTVSLGPYEQYF.

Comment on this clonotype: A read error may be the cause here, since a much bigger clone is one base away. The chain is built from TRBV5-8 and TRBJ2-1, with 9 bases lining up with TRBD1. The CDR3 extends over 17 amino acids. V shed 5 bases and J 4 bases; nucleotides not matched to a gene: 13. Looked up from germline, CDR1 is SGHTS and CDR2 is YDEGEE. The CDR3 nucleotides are TGTGCCAGCAGGAATCACAGGGGGCCCGGATCGTACAATGAGCAGTTCTTC. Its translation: CASRNHRGPGSYNEQFF.

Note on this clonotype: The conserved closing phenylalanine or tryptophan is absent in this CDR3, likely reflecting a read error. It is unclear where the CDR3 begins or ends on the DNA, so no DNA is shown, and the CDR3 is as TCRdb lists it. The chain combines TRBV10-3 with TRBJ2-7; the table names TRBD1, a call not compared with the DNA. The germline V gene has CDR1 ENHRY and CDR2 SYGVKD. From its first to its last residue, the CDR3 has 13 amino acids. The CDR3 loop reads CAIRPGVTYELYL.

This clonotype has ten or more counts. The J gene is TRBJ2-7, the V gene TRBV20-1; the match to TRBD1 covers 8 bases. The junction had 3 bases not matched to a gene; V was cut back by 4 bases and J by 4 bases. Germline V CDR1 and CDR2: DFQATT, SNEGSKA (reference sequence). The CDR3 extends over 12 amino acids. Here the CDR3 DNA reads TGCAGTGCTAACCGGGACAGGTACGAGCAGTACTTC. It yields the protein CSANRDRYEQYF.

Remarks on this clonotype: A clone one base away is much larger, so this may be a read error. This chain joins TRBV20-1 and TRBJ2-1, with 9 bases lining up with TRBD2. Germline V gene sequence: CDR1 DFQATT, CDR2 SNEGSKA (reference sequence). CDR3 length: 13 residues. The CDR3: CSATGTSNNEQSF. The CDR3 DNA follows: TGCAGTGCTACCGGGACTAGCAACAATGAGCAGTCCTTC.

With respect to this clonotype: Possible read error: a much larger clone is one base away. The CDR3 nucleotides read TGTGCCAGCAGACACAGGGTAATGAACACTGAAACTTTCTTT. It codes for CASRHRVMNTETFF. The V and J genes are TRBV6-6 and TRBJ1-1; maybe TRBD1 (6 bases). Germline V lookup: CDR1 MNHNY, CDR2 SVGAGI (reference sequence). The CDR3 contains 14 residues.

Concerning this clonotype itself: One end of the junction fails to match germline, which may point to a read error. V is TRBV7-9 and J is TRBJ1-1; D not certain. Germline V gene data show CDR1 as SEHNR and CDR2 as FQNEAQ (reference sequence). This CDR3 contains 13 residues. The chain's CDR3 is CASIPSGRRKAFF. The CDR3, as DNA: TGTGCCAGCATCCCATCGGGCCGGAGAAAAGCTTTCTTC. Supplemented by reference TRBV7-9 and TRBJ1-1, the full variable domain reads DTGVSQNPRHKITKRGQNVTFRCDPISEHNRLYWYRQTLGQGPEFLTYFQNEAQLEKSRLLSDRFSAERPKGSFSTLEIQRTEQGDSAMYLCASIPSGRRKAFFGQGTRLTVV.

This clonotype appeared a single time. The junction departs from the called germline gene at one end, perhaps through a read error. The CDR3 protein is CSGGHQAGELLF. CDR3 coding DNA: TGCAGTGGGGGACACCAAGCCGGGGAGCTGCTTTTT. The V call is TRBV29-1, the J call TRBJ2-2; possible D gene TRBD1, 6 bases. CDR1 and CDR2 (germline): SQVTM, ANQGSEA. CDR3 length: 12 residues.

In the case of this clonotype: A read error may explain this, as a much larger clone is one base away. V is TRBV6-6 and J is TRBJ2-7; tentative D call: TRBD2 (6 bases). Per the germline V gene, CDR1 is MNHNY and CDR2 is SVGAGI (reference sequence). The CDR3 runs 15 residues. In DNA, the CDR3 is TGTGTCAGCAGTCCCCCTTTTGGCGGGACCAACGAGCAGTACTTC. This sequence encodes CVSSPPFGGTNEQYF.

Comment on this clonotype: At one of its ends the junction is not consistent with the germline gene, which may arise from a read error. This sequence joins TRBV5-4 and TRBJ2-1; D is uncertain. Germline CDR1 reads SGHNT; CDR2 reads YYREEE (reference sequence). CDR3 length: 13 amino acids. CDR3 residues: CASSLEGPNKQFF. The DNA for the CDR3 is TGTGCCAGCAGTTTGGAAGGGCCCAATAAGCAGTTCTTC.

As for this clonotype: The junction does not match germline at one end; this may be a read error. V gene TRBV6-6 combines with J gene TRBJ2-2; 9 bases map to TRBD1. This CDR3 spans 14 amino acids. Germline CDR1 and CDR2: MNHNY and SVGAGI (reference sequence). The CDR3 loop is CASSRTGDTGEMFF. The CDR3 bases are TGTGCCAGCAGCCGGACAGGGGACACCGGGGAGATGTTTTTT.

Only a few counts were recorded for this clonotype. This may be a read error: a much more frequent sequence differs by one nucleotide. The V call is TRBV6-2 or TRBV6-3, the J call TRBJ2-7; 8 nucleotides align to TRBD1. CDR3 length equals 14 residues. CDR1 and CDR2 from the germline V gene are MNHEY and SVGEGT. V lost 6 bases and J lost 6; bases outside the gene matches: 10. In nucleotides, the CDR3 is TGTGCCAGCAGGTTCCGGGACAGGTATTGCGAGCAGTACTTC. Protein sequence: CASRFRDRYCEQYF.